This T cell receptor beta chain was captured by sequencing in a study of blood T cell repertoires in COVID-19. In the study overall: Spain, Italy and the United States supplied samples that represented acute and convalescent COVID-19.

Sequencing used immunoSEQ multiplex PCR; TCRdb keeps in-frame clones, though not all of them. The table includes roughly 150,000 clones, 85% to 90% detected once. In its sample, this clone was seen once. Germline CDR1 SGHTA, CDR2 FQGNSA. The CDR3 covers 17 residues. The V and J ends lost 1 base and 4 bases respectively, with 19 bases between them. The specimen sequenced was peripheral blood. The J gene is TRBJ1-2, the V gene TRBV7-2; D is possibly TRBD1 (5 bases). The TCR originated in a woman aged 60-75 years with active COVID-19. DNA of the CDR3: TGTGCCAGCAGCTTAGATGGGACTCCACCCACGATCTATGGCTACACCTTC. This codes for CASSLDGTPPTIYGYTF.